A selection of T cell receptor beta chains follows, all from one sample in a study of blood T cell repertoires in COVID-19. The method was immunoSEQ multiplex PCR; TCRdb's version includes in-frame clones alone and lacks a portion of them. The sample carries approximately 300,000 clones, 90% recorded once. The sequenced sample was peripheral blood. Receptors were obtained from a woman between 45 and 60 years old with COVID-19, enrolled during active disease. The CDR3 runs from the conserved cysteine through the conserved F or W. The D gene is left open where the match is weak. Clone size is stated in some rows and not others, as once, few, many or a class when expanded.

j_call d_call clone_size v_call cdr3_nt cdr3_aa
TRBJ2-1 TRBD2 - TRBV24-1 TGTGCCACCAGTGATTTGGGACTAGCGAGTGAGCAGTTCTTC CATSDLGLASEQFF
TRBJ2-7 - - TRBV15 TGTGCCACCAGCTCGAGCGGTATACCTATCAAGCAGTACTTC CATSSSGIPIKQYF
TRBJ1-6 TRBD1 - TRBV7-2 TGTGCCAGCAGCCGTACAGGGGGCGGGAGCTCCTATAATTCACCCCTCCACTTT CASSRTGGGSSYNSPLHF
TRBJ2-1 TRBD2 - TRBV18 TGTGCCAGCTCACGGTGGACTAGCGGCCTCAGCTCCTACAATGAGCAGTTCTTC CASSRWTSGLSSYNEQFF
TRBJ2-3 TRBD2 - TRBV7-2 TGTGCCAGCAGCGTGACTAGCGGGAGGTCAACAGATACGCAGTATTTT CASSVTSGRSTDTQYF
TRBJ2-1 TRBD2 once TRBV30 TGTGCCTGGATCAGGGGGACTAGCAGTTACAATGAGCAGTTCTTC CAWIRGTSSYNEQFF
TRBJ2-7 - - TRBV10-2 TGCGCCAGCAGTTCGAGCCTGTTCTACGAGCAGTACTTC CASSSSLFYEQYF
TRBJ1-5 - - TRBV18 TGTGCCAGCTCACTAATGGGGGGGGTACAGCCCCAGCATTTT CASSLMGGVQPQHF
TRBJ1-5 - - TRBV6-5 TGTGCCAGCAGTTACTCGCGGGGCCAGCCCCAGCATTTT CASSYSRGQPQHF
TRBJ1-1 - once TRBV11-2 TGTGCCAGCAGCCCTGCTGGGTTGATACAGTACACTGAAGCTTTCTTT CASSPAGLIQYTEAFF
TRBJ1-2 - few TRBV2 TGTGCCAGCAGGGGAGGAGGGTCAGGCTACACCTTC CASRGGGSGYTF
TRBJ2-5 - - TRBV7-2 TGTGCCAGCAGCTTAGCGGGCAGCCGAGAGACCCAGTACTTC CASSLAGSRETQYF
TRBJ1-6 TRBD1 - TRBV7-2 TGTTCCAGCAGCCCACAGGGGAGTAATTCACCCCTCCACTTT CSSSPQGSNSPLHF
TRBJ2-2 TRBD2 - TRBV7-9 TGTGCCAGCAGCTTAAAGAGCGGGAGGTCCGGGGAGCTGTTTTTT CASSLKSGRSGELFF
TRBJ1-6 - few TRBV5-1 TGCGCCAGCAGCTTGGAAGGATTTCGGGGTAACAATTCACCCCTCCACTTT CASSLEGFRGNNSPLHF
TRBJ2-7 TRBD2 - TRBV19 TGTGCCAGTAGTCCGACTAGCGCCTACGAGCAGTACTTC CASSPTSAYEQYF
TRBJ2-7 TRBD1 - TRBV19 TGTGCCAGTTCCCCCGCAGGGGGCGTAAACGAGCAGTACTTC CASSPAGGVNEQYF
TRBJ2-7 TRBD2 - TRBV3-1/TRBV3-2 TGTGCCAGCAGCCACCTAGCGGGAACTAGCGAGCAGTACTTC CASSHLAGTSEQYF
TRBJ2-1 TRBD2 - TRBV11-3 TGTGCCAGCAGCTTAAGAACTAGTGAGGGAGGGGAGCAGTTCTTC CASSLRTSEGGEQFF
TRBJ1-5 TRBD1 once TRBV5-8 TGTGCCAGCAGCTTGCTTGGACAGGGGTCCGATCAGCCCCAGCATTTT CASSLLGQGSDQPQHF
TRBJ1-2 - - TRBV25-1 TGTGCCAGCAGTGCCCGAGGGGGGAGGGTTGGCTACACCTTC CASSARGGRVGYTF
TRBJ1-1 TRBD1 - TRBV10-3 TGTGCCATCAGCAAGACAGGGGACACTGAAGCTTTCTTT CAISKTGDTEAFF
TRBJ2-1 TRBD2 - TRBV7-2 TGTGCCAGCAGCTTTCCCGGGTACGCGGGAGCCTACAATGAGCAGTTCTTC CASSFPGYAGAYNEQFF
TRBJ1-1 TRBD1 - TRBV18 TGTGCCAGCTCACCACGGACAGGGGAGGGGACTGAAGCTTTCTTT CASSPRTGEGTEAFF
TRBJ2-7 TRBD2 - TRBV3-1/TRBV3-2 TGTGCCAGCAGCCCCATACTAGCGGGAGGGCCTAAGGAGCAGTACTTC CASSPILAGGPKEQYF
TRBJ2-3 TRBD1 - TRBV6-2/TRBV6-3 TGTGCCAGCAGTTCCCTCGGACAGGGAAGGAGAGATACGCAGTATTTT CASSSLGQGRRDTQYF
TRBJ1-5 - few TRBV6-6 TGTGCCAGCAGTTACCCGACAGGTAGCAATCAGCCCCAGCATTTT CASSYPTGSNQPQHF
TRBJ2-1 TRBD2 - TRBV6-5 TGTGCCAGCAGCCGCACTAGGGCGGGGGGCAATGAGCAGTTCTTC CASSRTRAGGNEQFF
TRBJ1-1 TRBD1 - TRBV5-1 TGCGCCAGCAGTCCCCTTGTACAGGGGGCAGGGGCTTTCTTT CASSPLVQGAGAFF
TRBJ2-5 - - TRBV18 TGTGCCAGCTCACCAATTTGGGCGACACCCCAAGAGACCCAGTACTTC CASSPIWATPQETQYF
TRBJ1-2 - - TRBV6-5 TGTGCCAGCAGTTCAGGTACTGGCTACACCTTC CASSSGTGYTF
TRBJ1-3 - - TRBV5-1 TGCGCCAGCAGCTTGGGTATCACTTCTGGAAACACCATATATTTT CASSLGITSGNTIYF
TRBJ2-1 TRBD2 - TRBV27 TGTGCCAGCAGGCAGAGCGGGAACCACAATGAGCAGTTCTTC CASRQSGNHNEQFF
TRBJ2-7 - - TRBV9 TGTGCCAGCAGCGTAGAAATCAACTCCTACGAGCAGTACTTC CASSVEINSYEQYF